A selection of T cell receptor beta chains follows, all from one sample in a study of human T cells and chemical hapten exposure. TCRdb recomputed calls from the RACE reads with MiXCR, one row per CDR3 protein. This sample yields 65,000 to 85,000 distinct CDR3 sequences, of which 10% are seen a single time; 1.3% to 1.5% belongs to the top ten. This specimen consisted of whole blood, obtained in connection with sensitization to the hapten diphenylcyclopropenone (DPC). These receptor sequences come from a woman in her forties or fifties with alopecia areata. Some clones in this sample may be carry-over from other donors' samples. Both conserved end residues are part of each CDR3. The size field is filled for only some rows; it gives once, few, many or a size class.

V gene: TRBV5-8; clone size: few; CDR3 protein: CASSLWGELFF
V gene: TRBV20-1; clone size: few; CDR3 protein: CSALKPRNEQFF
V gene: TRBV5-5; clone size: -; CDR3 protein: CASSPLAGGPLADTQYF
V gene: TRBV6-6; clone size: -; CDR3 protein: CASSHGLAGRSGTDTQYF
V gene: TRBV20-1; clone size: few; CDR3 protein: CSAVVRNTEAFF
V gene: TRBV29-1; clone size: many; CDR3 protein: CSVRGSDNEQFF
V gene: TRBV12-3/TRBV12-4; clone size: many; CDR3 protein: CASSPRRSRITYEQYF
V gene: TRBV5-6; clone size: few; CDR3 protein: CASSLYVGVGNEQFF
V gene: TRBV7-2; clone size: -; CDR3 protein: CASSLRQHRNSPLHF
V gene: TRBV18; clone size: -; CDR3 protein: CASSPSLGGSYEQYF
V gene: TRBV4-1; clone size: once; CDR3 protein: CASSQDEGALRELFF
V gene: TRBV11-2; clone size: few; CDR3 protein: CASSPDRGSNQPQHF
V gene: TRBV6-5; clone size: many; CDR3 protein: CASSYNTGSSGELFF
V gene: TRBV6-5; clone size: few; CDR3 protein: CASSREIAGGPDEQFF
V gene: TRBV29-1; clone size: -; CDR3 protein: CSAYQGAETQYF
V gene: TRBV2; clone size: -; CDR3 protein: CASSFSGSGANVLTF
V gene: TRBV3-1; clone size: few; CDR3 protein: CASSQDQGTGKTQYF
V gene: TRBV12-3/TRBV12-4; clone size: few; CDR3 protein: CASSLQWSNQPQHF
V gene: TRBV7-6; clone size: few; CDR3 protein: CASSPTGATNEKLFF
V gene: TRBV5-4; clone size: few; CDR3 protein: CASSRAGTSGMAGELFF
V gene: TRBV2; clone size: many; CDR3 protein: CASSSQLSNTEAFF
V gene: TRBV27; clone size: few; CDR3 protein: CASNPTGGGTEAFF
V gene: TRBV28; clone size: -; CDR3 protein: CASSLFYEQYF
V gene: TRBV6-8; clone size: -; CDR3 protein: CASSYSSLAAEEQFF
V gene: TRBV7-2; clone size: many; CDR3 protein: CASSSRDRDNYGYTF
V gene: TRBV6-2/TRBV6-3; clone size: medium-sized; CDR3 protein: CASSYAPAGTGSNQPQHF
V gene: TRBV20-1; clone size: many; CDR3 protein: CSARNDGATNQPQHF
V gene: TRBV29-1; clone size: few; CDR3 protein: CSVERRQGANTGELFF
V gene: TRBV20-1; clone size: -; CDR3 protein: CSARGLAGLSSYNEQFF
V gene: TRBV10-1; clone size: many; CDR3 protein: CASSDYNRGLAKNIQYF
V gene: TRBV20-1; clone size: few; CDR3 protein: CSAFSGSTDTQYF
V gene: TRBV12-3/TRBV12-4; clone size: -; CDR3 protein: CASRASWDSTDTQYF
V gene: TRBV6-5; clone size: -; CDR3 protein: CASKPGNTEAFF